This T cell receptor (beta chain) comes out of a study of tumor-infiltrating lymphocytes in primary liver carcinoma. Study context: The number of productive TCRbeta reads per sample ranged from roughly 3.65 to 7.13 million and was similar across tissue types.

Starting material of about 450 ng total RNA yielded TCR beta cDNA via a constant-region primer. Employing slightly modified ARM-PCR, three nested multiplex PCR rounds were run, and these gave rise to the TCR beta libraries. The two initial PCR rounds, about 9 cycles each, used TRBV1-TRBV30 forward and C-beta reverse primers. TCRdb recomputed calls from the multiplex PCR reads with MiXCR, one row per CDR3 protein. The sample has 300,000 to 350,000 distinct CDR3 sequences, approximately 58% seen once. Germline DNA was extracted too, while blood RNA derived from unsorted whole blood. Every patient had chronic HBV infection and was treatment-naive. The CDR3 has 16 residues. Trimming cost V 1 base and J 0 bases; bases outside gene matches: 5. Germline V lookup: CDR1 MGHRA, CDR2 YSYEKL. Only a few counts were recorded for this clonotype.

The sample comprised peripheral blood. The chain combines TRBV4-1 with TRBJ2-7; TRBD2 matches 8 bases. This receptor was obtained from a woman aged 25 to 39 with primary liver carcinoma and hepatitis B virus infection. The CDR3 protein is CASSQGEREFSYEQYF. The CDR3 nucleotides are TGCGCCAGCAGCCAAGGGGAGCGGGAGTTCTCCTACGAGCAGTACTTC.